Listed below are T cell receptor beta chains from one sample, sequenced in a study of shared clonotypes between healthy human individuals. Sequenced by immunoSEQ multiplex PCR; TCRdb stores in-frame clones only, minus some. This table holds about 1 million clones, more than 65% found once. The sample comprised memory CD4+ T cells sorted from blood. These receptors all stem from a man younger than 35 in good health. Both conserved end residues are part of each CDR3. A D gene is named only where the DNA matches it firmly. Clone size is given for some rows only: seen once, a few or many times, or a class if the clone is expanded.

J gene | D gene | clone size | V gene | CDR3 DNA | CDR3 protein
TRBJ1-2 | NA | NA | TRBV6-1 | TGTGCCACTGCCGGGACGGTCTATGGCTACACCTTC | CATAGTVYGYTF
TRBJ2-2 | TRBD2 | NA | TRBV7-2 | TGTGCCAGCAGCTTATTCTCTGGCGGGAGTGGTAGTACCGGGGAGCTGTTTTTT | CASSLFSGGSGSTGELFF
TRBJ2-1 | NA | NA | TRBV13 | TGTGCCAGCAGCTTAGGGCAGGGATCCTACAATGAGCAGTTCTTC | CASSLGQGSYNEQFF
TRBJ2-3 | NA | NA | TRBV10-3 | TGTGCCATCAGTGACACCGCTAGCGGCACAGATACGCAGTATTTT | CAISDTASGTDTQYF
TRBJ2-7 | TRBD1 | NA | TRBV11-2 | TGTGCCAGCAGCCCCTGGCAGGGGGCCTACGAGCAGTACTTC | CASSPWQGAYEQYF
TRBJ1-1 | TRBD1 | few | TRBV7-8 | TGTGCCAGCACCGACCAGCCCGGGACAGGAGGTAGAGGAGCTTTCTTT | CASTDQPGTGGRGAFF
TRBJ1-3 | TRBD1 | many | TRBV7-3 | TGTGCCAGCAGCCTCGGACAGGGGAGAGAGGGAAACACCATATATTTT | CASSLGQGREGNTIYF
TRBJ2-2 | NA | once | TRBV11-2 | TGTGCCAGCAGCCTTGGTCAGGGCGGAACGGGAACCGGGGAGCTGTTTTTT | CASSLGQGGTGTGELFF
TRBJ2-1 | TRBD2 | NA | TRBV30 | TGTGCCTGGAGCGTTTTCCGCCTAGCGGGGGACAATGAGCAGTTCTTC | CAWSVFRLAGDNEQFF
TRBJ1-4 | TRBD1 | NA | TRBV18 | TGTGCCAGCTCACCAAGGCAGGGGGCAACTAATGAAAAACTGTTTTTT | CASSPRQGATNEKLFF
TRBJ1-5 | NA | NA | TRBV6-1 | TGTGCCAGCAGTGAAGTGGGGTTAAGCAATCAGCCCCAGCATTTT | CASSEVGLSNQPQHF
TRBJ1-4 | NA | NA | TRBV29-1 | TGCAGCGTTCGGGGGGCTAATGAAAAACTGTTTTTT | CSVRGANEKLFF
TRBJ2-7 | NA | NA | TRBV5-5 | TGTGCCAGCAGCGCCAGGGCCAGGGCTGGGGGCGAGCAGTACTTC | CASSARARAGGEQYF
TRBJ2-7 | NA | NA | TRBV10-1 | TGCGCCAGCGCCGGGGGCGGTAGGTACGAGCAGTACTTC | CASAGGGRYEQYF
TRBJ2-7 | NA | NA | TRBV4-1 | TGCGCCAGCAGCCAAGTGGGGTACCTCGTCTCCTACGAGCAGTACTTC | CASSQVGYLVSYEQYF
TRBJ2-5 | NA | NA | TRBV29-1 | TGCAGCGTTGAACCGGAAGAGACCCAGTACTTC | CSVEPEETQYF
TRBJ2-3 | TRBD2 | NA | TRBV2 | TGTGCCAGCAGCGCGACTAGCGGGAGCACAGATACGCAGTATTTT | CASSATSGSTDTQYF
TRBJ2-7 | NA | NA | TRBV7-6 | TGTGCCAGCAGCCTACACAGGGGGGGCGAGCAGTACTTC | CASSLHRGGEQYF
TRBJ2-7 | NA | NA | TRBV6-6 | TGTGCCAGCCAGCAGGGCCCTGCCTCCTACGAGCAGTACTTC | CASQQGPASYEQYF
TRBJ2-3 | TRBD2 | NA | TRBV7-9 | TGTGCCAGCAGCTTAGCGGGCGGGAGGACCTTCGGGGATACGCAGTATTTT | CASSLAGGRTFGDTQYF
TRBJ2-2 | TRBD1 | few | TRBV29-1 | TGCAGCGGTGTTTCCGGGACAGGGCGGACCGGGGAGCTGTTTTTT | CSGVSGTGRTGELFF
TRBJ2-7 | TRBD2 | NA | TRBV18 | TGTGCCAGCTCACCACCGGGACTAGCGGGGGGCTACGAGCAGTACTTC | CASSPPGLAGGYEQYF
TRBJ1-3 | NA | once | TRBV15 | TGTGCCACCAGCAGAGATGAAGGTGCCTCTGGAAACACCATATATTTT | CATSRDEGASGNTIYF
TRBJ2-1 | NA | NA | TRBV7-2 | TGTGCCAGCAGCTTATCGTTAGTACGTGAGCAGTTCTTC | CASSLSLVREQFF
TRBJ2-2 | NA | NA | TRBV2 | TGTGCCAGCCAGAGGGGGTATAGCACCGGGGAGCTGTTTTTT | CASQRGYSTGELFF
TRBJ1-4 | TRBD1 | NA | TRBV25-1 | TGTGCCAGCAGTGGGCAAACAGGGGGTGGTGAAAAACTGTTTTTT | CASSGQTGGGEKLFF
TRBJ2-1 | TRBD1 | NA | TRBV18 | TGTGCCAGCTCACCCCGGGACAGCGTTAACAATGAGCAGTTCTTC | CASSPRDSVNNEQFF
TRBJ2-2 | NA | few | TRBV5-1 | TGCGCCAGCAGCTTGGATGCCGGGGAGCTGTTTTTT | CASSLDAGELFF
TRBJ2-3 | NA | NA | TRBV9 | TGTGCCAGCAGCGCTGGAGGGGGGACTCCATTCTCCGATACGCAGTATTTT | CASSAGGGTPFSDTQYF
TRBJ2-7 | TRBD1 | NA | TRBV9 | TGTGCCAGCAGCGTACGGACAGGGTACGAGCAGTACTTC | CASSVRTGYEQYF
TRBJ2-2 | NA | NA | TRBV19 | TGTGCCAGTAGCCCCGGGAGCGGATTTGGGGAGCTGTTTTTT | CASSPGSGFGELFF